The clone carrying this T cell receptor beta chain has just a few counts. Its antigen is not identified. The data are from a study of T cell repertoires in cytomegalovirus infection. Study context: A matching HLA type, together with CMV infection, was signaled by public TCR beta signatures. Whole-study results and caveats: Within the response measured ex vivo, HLA-C-restricted CMV-specific TCR beta clonotypes were dominant.

This CDR3 region has 14 residues. The germline V gene encodes CDR1 SEHNR and CDR2 FQNEAQ (reference sequence). Trimming removed 5 bases at V and 5 bases at J, with 15 bases between. A single record per CDR3 protein comes from TCRdb applying MiXCR to the reads. The table lists approximately 200,000 distinct CDR3 sequences, 28% of them singletons. The specimen sequenced was PBMCs. The TCR sequence derives from a human donor in good health (CMV status not recorded). Some clones in this sample may be carry-over from other donors' samples. The chain links TRBV7-9 to TRBJ1-1; D might be TRBD1 (5 bases). The CDR3 loop is CASSPGLAGTEAFF. The CDR3, as DNA: TGTGCCAGCAGCCCGGGACTTGCGGGAACTGAAGCTTTCTTT.